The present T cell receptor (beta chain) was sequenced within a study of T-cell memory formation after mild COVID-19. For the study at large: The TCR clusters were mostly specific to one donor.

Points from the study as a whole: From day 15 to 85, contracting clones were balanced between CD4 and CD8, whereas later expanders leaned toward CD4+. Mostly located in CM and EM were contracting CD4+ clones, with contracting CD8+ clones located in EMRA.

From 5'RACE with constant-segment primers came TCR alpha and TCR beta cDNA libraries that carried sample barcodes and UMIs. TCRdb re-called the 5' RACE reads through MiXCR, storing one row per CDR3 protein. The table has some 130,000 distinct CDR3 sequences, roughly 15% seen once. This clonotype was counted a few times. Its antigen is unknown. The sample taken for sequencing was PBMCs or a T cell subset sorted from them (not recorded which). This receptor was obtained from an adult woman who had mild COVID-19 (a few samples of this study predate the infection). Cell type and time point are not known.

This CDR3 is CASSFRGDSSNNDPYEQYF. The CDR3 nucleotides are TGTGCCAGCAGTTTTAGGGGGGACAGCAGTAACAATGATCCCTACGAGCAGTACTTC. V usage is TRBV12-3 or TRBV12-4 and J usage is TRBJ2-7; tentatively, D is TRBD1 (7 bases). This CDR3 contains 19 residues. The V end lost 3 bases, the J end lost 2 bases, and 26 bases lay between the germline ends.